The 17 T cell receptor beta chains in this list originate from one sample, sequenced in a study of blood T cells in healthy people across ages. Through a sample-barcoded 5' primer and a J-beta primer mix, a second PCR was run for roughly 6 to 11 cycles. TCRdb redid the calling of the 5' RACE reads with MiXCR, one entry per CDR3 protein. The sample includes about 1.4 million distinct CDR3 sequences, 59% seen only once; the top ten take 5.5% to 8%. The material sequenced was blood. The receptors were gathered from a man in his late teens or twenties in good health.

The chain joins TRBV2 to TRBJ2-7, with a weak D call TRBD2 (5 bases). The J call is doubtful: the DNA matches TRBJ2-5 better. CDR1 is SNHLY and CDR2 is FYNNEI in the germline V gene. The CDR3 extends over 15 amino acids. The CDR3 loop reads CASSGSVRAEGTQYF. The CDR3, as DNA: TGTGCCAGCAGTGGGTCCGTTCGGGCAGAGGGGACCCAGTACTTC.

The chain combines TRBV7-9 with TRBJ1-5; D not certain. The V and J ends lost 6 bases and 3 bases respectively, with 12 bases between them. CDR3 length: 14 residues. The V gene's germline CDR1 is SEHNR and CDR2 FQNEAQ (reference sequence). DNA of the CDR3: TGTGCCAGCAGTTTGGTAGGGAACAATCAGCCCCAGCATTTT. Translated, it gives CASSLVGNNQPQHF.

J is TRBJ1-2 and V is TRBV6-5; 10 bases agree with TRBD1. Germline CDR1 reads MNHEY; CDR2 reads SVGAGI. V lost 7 bases to trimming and J lost 3 bases; unmatched junction nucleotides: 5. This CDR3 region has 14 residues. The DNA for the CDR3 is TGTGCCAGCAACGGACAGGGGGGTTACTATGGCTACACCTTC. This codes for CASNGQGGYYGYTF.

This chain connects TRBV20-1 to TRBJ2-1; the match to TRBD1 covers 12 bases. V gave up 6 bases and J gave up 10 bases; unmatched junction bases: 10. The CDR3 loop spans 14 amino acids. The V gene's germline CDR1 is DFQATT and CDR2 SNEGSKA (reference sequence). CDR3 amino acids: CSANPGTGGKEQFF. The CDR3 DNA follows: TGCAGTGCCAATCCCGGGACAGGGGGCAAGGAGCAGTTCTTC.

V is TRBV6-2 or TRBV6-3 and J is TRBJ2-1; D ambiguous. The germline gives CDR1 MNHEY, CDR2 SVGEGT. V was pared by 7 bases and J by 4 bases, with 11 bases between. This CDR3 has 13 amino acids. Here the CDR3 DNA reads TGTGCCAGCATGAGGACGTATTACAATGAGCAGTTCTTC. Amino acid sequence: CASMRTYYNEQFF.

The chain carries TRBV27 and TRBJ2-7; D is perhaps TRBD1 (6 bases). Trimming stripped 3 bases from V and 5 bases from J, with 20 bases between. Per the germline V gene, CDR1 is MNHEY and CDR2 is SMNVEV (reference sequence). This CDR3 region has 16 residues. CDR3 in amino acids: CASSFSAAGVGNEQYF. The CDR3 DNA reads TGTGCCAGCAGTTTCTCAGCTGCAGGGGTGGGAAACGAGCAGTACTTC.

V gene TRBV11-3 combines with J gene TRBJ1-1; D is unresolved. Germline V gene sequence: CDR1 SGHNT, CDR2 YENEEA. V dropped 0 bases and J dropped 8 bases, with 7 bases sitting between them. The CDR3 is made up of 12 amino acids. The CDR3 here is CASSLDTGEAFF. In DNA, the CDR3 is TGTGCCAGCAGCTTAGATACGGGGGAAGCTTTCTTT. The entire variable domain, with the rest obtained from reference TRBV11-3 and TRBJ1-1, is as follows: EAGVVQSPRYKIIEKKQPVAFWCNPISGHNTLYWYLQNLGQGPELLIRYENEEAVDDSQLPKDRFSAERLKGVDSTLKIQPAELGDSAVYLCASSLDTGEAFFGQGTRLTVV.

This clonotype was seen many times. V is TRBV28 and J is TRBJ2-1; 7 bases map to TRBD1. The CDR3 extends over 15 amino acids. Germline CDR1 and CDR2: MDHEN and SYDVKM. V lost 4 bases to trimming and J lost 4 bases; unmatched junction nucleotides: 7. The CDR3 nucleotides read TGTGCCAGCAGTTCAGGGGGTCCTTTTTACAATGAGCAGTTCTTC. Its protein product is CASSSGGPFYNEQFF. Based on the CDR3 plus reference TRBV28 and TRBJ2-1, the full variable domain is DVKVTQSSRYLVKRTGEKVFLECVQDMDHENMFWYRQDPGLGLRLIYFSYDVKMKEKGDIPEGYSVSREKKERFSLILESASTNQTSMYLCASSSGGPFYNEQFFGPGTRLTVL.

The V gene is TRBV6-5, the J gene TRBJ2-7; D possibly matches TRBD1 or TRBD2 (5 bases each). The CDR3 consists of 13 residues. Per the germline V gene, CDR1 is MNHEY and CDR2 is SVGAGI. Trimming removed 6 bases from V and 0 bases from J, with 9 bases in between. Here the CDR3 DNA reads TGTGCCAGCAGACAGGACTCCTCCTACGAGCAGTACTTC. The encoded protein is CASRQDSSYEQYF.

V and J are TRBV7-2 and TRBJ2-2; no reliable D call. Between the trimmed V and J ends, which lost 0 bases and 4 bases, there was a span of 6 bases. The germline gives CDR1 SGHTA, CDR2 FQGNSA. The CDR3 contains 14 residues. CDR3 nucleotide sequence: TGTGCCAGCAGCTTAGCGCCAATCACCGGGGAGCTGTTTTTT. Its protein product is CASSLAPITGELFF.

This clonotype was counted a single time. V gene TRBV6-1 combines with J gene TRBJ1-1; the D gene is possibly TRBD1 (6 bases). V was shortened by 5 bases and J by 5 bases, with 15 bases between the two germline ends. There are 14 residues in the CDR3. The germline gives CDR1 MNHNS, CDR2 SASEGT. CDR3 region: CASSLEDSRTEAFF. The DNA for the CDR3 is TGTGCCAGCAGTTTGGAGGACAGTCGGACTGAAGCTTTCTTT.

The chain is built from TRBV20-1 and TRBJ1-5, with no clear D. The length of the CDR3 is 14 residues. Deletions cut 6 bases from V and 4 bases from J, with 16 bases between. Per the germline V gene, CDR1 is DFQATT and CDR2 is SNEGSKA (reference sequence). The DNA of the CDR3 is TGCAGTGCAAATGACCTGGGCCTTAATCAGCCCCAGCATTTT. Amino acid sequence: CSANDLGLNQPQHF.

There are many counts of this clonotype. This chain links TRBV10-3 with TRBJ2-5; D not resolved. V was cut by 11 bases and J by 1 base, with 5 bases left in between. Germline V gene data show CDR1 as ENHRY and CDR2 as SYGVKD. This CDR3 is built from 10 residues. The CDR3 DNA reads TGTGCCGCCCCCCAAGAGACCCAGTACTTC. It encodes CAAPQETQYF.

The chain recombines TRBV29-1 with TRBJ2-3, with D possibly TRBD1 on 6 matching bases. Trimming stripped 7 bases from V and 5 bases from J, with 19 bases between. The CDR3 extends over 14 amino acids. The germline V gene encodes CDR1 SQVTM and CDR2 ANQGSEA. The CDR3 DNA reads TGCAGCGCTCTCGATACAGGGTTGAAAGATACGCAGTATTTT. Translated, it gives CSALDTGLKDTQYF.

This chain connects TRBV29-1 to TRBJ2-6; 7 positions match TRBD1. J lost 0 bases, V lost 3 bases, and 5 bases had no gene match. The CDR3 has 16 residues. Germline CDR1 reads SQVTM; CDR2 reads ANQGSEA. CDR3 nucleotides: TGCAGCGTTGACGTCAGGGGGTTCTCTGGGGCCAACGTCCTGACTTTC. Its translation: CSVDVRGFSGANVLTF.

This clonotype appeared a few times. This rearrangement joins TRBV25-1 to TRBJ2-7; 9 bases agree with TRBD2. The CDR3 extends over 13 amino acids. V was clipped by 5 bases and J by 7 bases; unmatched bases: 6. Germline V gene data show CDR1 as MGHDK and CDR2 as SYGVNS. The CDR3 DNA reads as TGTGCCAGCAGTAGGCGGGAGGGCCGGGAGCAGTACTTC. As protein: CASSRREGREQYF.

The V gene is TRBV12-3 or TRBV12-4, the J gene TRBJ2-3; TRBD2 is a possible D gene (5 bases). This CDR3 has 14 residues. V lost 2 bases and J lost 6, with 12 bases in between. CDR3: CASSLSPSRDTQYF. CDR3 nucleotide sequence: TGTGCCAGCAGTTTATCTCCTAGCAGGGATACGCAGTATTTT.